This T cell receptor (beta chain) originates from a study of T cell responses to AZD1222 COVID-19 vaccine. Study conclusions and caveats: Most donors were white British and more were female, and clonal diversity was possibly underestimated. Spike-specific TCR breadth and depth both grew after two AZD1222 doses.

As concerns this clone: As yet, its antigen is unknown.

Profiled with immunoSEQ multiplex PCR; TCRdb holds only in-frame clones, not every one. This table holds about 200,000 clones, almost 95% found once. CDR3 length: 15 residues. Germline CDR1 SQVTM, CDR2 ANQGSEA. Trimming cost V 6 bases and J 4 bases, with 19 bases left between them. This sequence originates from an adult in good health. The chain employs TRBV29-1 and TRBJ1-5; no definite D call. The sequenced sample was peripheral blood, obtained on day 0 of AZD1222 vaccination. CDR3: CSVADGFLGNQPQHF. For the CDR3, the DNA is TGCAGCGTCGCCGACGGGTTTTTGGGTAATCAGCCCCAGCATTTT. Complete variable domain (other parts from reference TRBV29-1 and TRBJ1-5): SAVISQKPSRDICQRGTSLTIQCQVDSQVTMMFWYRQQPGQSLTLIATANQGSEATYESGFVIDKFPISRPNLTFSTLTVSNMSPEDSSIYLCSVADGFLGNQPQHFGDGTRLSIL.